This note documents a single T cell receptor beta chain sequence. As handled by the study authors: Estimated nucleated cell counts came from reference gene primer amplification. Generated by immunoSEQ multiplex PCR, the TCRdb table keeps only in-frame clones and is missing some. V, J and clone size were drawn from that table, and D and trimming were deduced from the DNA. The table lists about 320,000 clones, about 88% of them singletons. Germline-derived CDR1 and CDR2 are SEHNR and FQNEAQ (reference sequence). Deletions cut 9 bases from V and 1 base from J, with 15 bases between. The CDR3 spans 14 residues. This entry comes from a study of blood T cell repertoires in COVID-19.

The rearrangement links TRBV7-9 to TRBJ1-1; D is possibly TRBD1 (5 bases). The TCR originated in a man between 60 and 75 years old who had recovered from COVID-19. Sequencing was done on a sample of PBMCs or T cells enriched from blood (not recorded which). This CDR3 is CASSSGHENTEAFF. CDR3 DNA: TGTGCCAGTTCCTCAGGACACGAGAACACTGAAGCTTTCTTT.